Sequencing of this T cell receptor beta chain was carried out in a study of TIL therapy for anti-PD-1-resistant metastatic lung cancer. Study information: Most patients had lung adenocarcinoma; four tumors were EGFR-mutant, two ALK-rearranged; half smoked currently or formerly.

Germline V gene lookup returns CDR1 SQVTM and CDR2 ANQGSEA. V gave up 4 bases and J gave up 4 bases; unmatched junction bases: 7. This CDR3 is 13 amino acids long. Regarding time point: pre-treatment sample, taken before nivolumab and TIL therapy. Tumor tissue came from excised metastases, mostly pleural nodules or supraclavicular lymph nodes. This clone has only a few counts. Sequencing used immunoSEQ v3. Each library reached some 2 million read pairs, or 5-6 million at deep level. Measured with immunoSEQ multiplex PCR; TCRdb has only the in-frame clones, and not every one. The table records 7,000 to 8,000 clones, about 63% of them present only once.

The chain couples TRBV29-1 to TRBJ2-7; 7 nucleotides line up with TRBD1. Sequencing used tumor tissue, obtained at baseline. The receptor comes from a person aged 25 to 80 with non-small cell lung cancer. The CDR3 DNA is TGCAGCGTTGGGGGGACAGAACCGTACGAGCAGTACTTC. Encoded protein: CSVGGTEPYEQYF.